Here is one TCR beta chain with its context. It lacks a known antigen. One base away there is no much larger clone; base qualities are not given. The data were obtained in a study of shared clonotypes between healthy human individuals (dated by TCRdb to about 2020). Concerning the study at large: The cohort comprised a couple of women and three men aged 18 to 49 years. For each donor, three plates each were used for CD4 naive and CD4 memory, two plates were used for CD8 naive, and one plate was used for CD8 memory. To estimate repertoire size and how much clonotypes are shared between individuals, the study performed deep sequencing of blood TCR repertoires from roughly five healthy adults. Different laboratories and diverse techniques were used to prepare libraries and sequence TCR repertoires, to increase sequencing depth and limit assay-specific biases. Each donor's leukapheresis produced roughly between about 0.85 and 10 billion PBMCs. The full study reports these points: The genetic and exposure-history diversity represented was limited by the small number of donors. Compared with non-shared clonotypes, the clonotypes found in all four sorted-subset donors had higher generation probabilities. Estimated clonotype richness was generally larger for naive than for memory subsets. Sampling was limited to blood, and TCR repertoires in tissue likely differ from TCR repertoires in blood. Across several donors, roughly 5.1% of naive CD4, around 3.3% of naive CD8, under 2.5% of memory CD4, and around 0.4% of memory CD8 clonotypes were shared. Based on pairwise subsampling, the degree of clonotype sharing among donors was expected to be affected by sequencing depth. Even with the large sequencing depth, rarefaction of the sorted-subset datasets indicated that sequencing was incomplete.

TCR CDR3 regions were amplified from genomic DNA by multiplex PCR using the deep immunoSEQ assay. Genomic DNA extracted from each cell subset was distributed evenly over all wells of several immunoSEQ 96-well plates, and each plate served as one replicate. Each replicate PCR for sorted subsets received around 200 ng genomic DNA, equal to 28,000 or so T cell genomes. The purified libraries were quantified using a Qubit 3.0 fluorometer, sized with a Bioanalyzer 2100, and then quantified again using the KAPA Library Quantification kit. Every immunoSEQ 96-well plate was sequenced on a dedicated single-read 150-cycle Illumina NextSeq 550 flow cell. As for the original processing: Because the immunoSEQ output held only junctional sequences and lacked quality scores, the filtering could not match the filtering applied to full-length reads. Sequences were annotated with PyIR, a Python wrapper for IgBLAST v1.9, and V/J genes and CDR3 were assigned using IMGT germline references. Reads were removed for weak V/J assignments (E-value above 1e-6), missing CDR3, stop codons, out-of-frame junctions, or ambiguous translated residues. V3J clonotypes were defined as sequences sharing an identical inferred V gene, J gene, and CDR3 amino acid sequence. To compute the percentage overlap between repertoires, the number of shared unique clonotypes was divided by the size of the smaller repertoire. Three approaches were used to assess repertoire richness: RTK rarefaction, the Chao1 estimator, and Recon v2.1 estimates of unobserved clonotypes. For all TCRbeta clonotypes obtained by the gDNA method from a handful of donors, generation probabilities were computed with OLGA. TCRdb holds this immuneACCESS table with in-frame rearrangements only. Some clones are missing; in checked studies, unresolved V genes explain under half, and the rest has no known cause. The DNA was the basis for D and trimming; V, J and clone size are from that table. The sample profile shows hundreds of thousands of clones; roughly 78% of them were found once. Of the sample, under 2% falls within the top ten clones.

The donors were healthy, HIV-negative adults who had no recently reported acute infections or vaccinations. Only Caucasian adults living in Nashville, Tennessee, USA were represented among the donors. CD4+ T cells were enriched by magnetic negative selection, after which naive cells were positively selected on CD45RA and the negative fraction was taken as the memory subset. Blood was obtained by leukapheresis, after which PBMCs were separated by Ficoll-Histopaque density gradient centrifugation and cryopreserved in liquid nitrogen vapor phase. Analytical flow cytometry was used to check the purity and quantity of every magnetically sorted T cell population. Each sorted fraction had its genomic DNA isolated and then quantified by UV absorbance on a Nanodrop 2000c. This receptor was identified in a young woman in good health. Sequenced: memory CD4+ T cells sorted from blood. The sample's cell subset or site, from its label and the paper: CD45RA-negative fraction.

The CDR3 corresponds to CASSPPGSGILAVQFF. The DNA is TGTGCCAGCAGTCCCCCCGGGAGTGGTATTCTAGCCGTGCAGTTCTTC. The V and J genes are TRBV28 and TRBJ2-1; a tentative D match to TRBD2 spans 6 bases. As encoded in the germline V gene, CDR1 is MDHEN while CDR2 is SYDVKM. The trim is 5 bases for V and 12 bases for J, with a gap of 26 bases between the germline ends. The CDR3, cysteine through phenylalanine, is 16 amino acids long. Of the read, only the CDR3 DNA is kept; its 48 bases are in frame from base 1.